This T cell receptor (beta chain) was obtained from a study of blood T cell repertoires in COVID-19. Study details: Whether acute or convalescent, the COVID-19 samples came from the United States, Italy and Spain. T cells, B-cell-depleted T cells, or PBMCs supplied cDNA or gDNA.

Authors' methods: How many nucleated cells were present was estimated from reference gene primer amplification. TCRdb's copy holds only in-frame clones and misses some; the assay was immunoSEQ multiplex PCR. D and trimming come from the DNA, and the V and J calls and clone size come from that table. The sample includes about 74,000 clones, roughly nine tenths of them seen just once. The CDR3 sequence is 15 residues long. V lost 8 bases and J lost 4, with 18 bases in between. CDR1 LNHDA and CDR2 SQIVND come from the germline V gene (reference sequence). The clonotype was recovered from a human donor in a cohort sampled during active COVID-19. The chain combines TRBV19 with TRBJ1-5; TRBD1 is a possible D gene (6 bases). Specimen: peripheral blood. DNA for the CDR3: TGTGCCAGTGCCGCAGGGCAGGGACAAAATCAGCCCCAGCATTTT. Amino acids: CASAAGQGQNQPQHF.